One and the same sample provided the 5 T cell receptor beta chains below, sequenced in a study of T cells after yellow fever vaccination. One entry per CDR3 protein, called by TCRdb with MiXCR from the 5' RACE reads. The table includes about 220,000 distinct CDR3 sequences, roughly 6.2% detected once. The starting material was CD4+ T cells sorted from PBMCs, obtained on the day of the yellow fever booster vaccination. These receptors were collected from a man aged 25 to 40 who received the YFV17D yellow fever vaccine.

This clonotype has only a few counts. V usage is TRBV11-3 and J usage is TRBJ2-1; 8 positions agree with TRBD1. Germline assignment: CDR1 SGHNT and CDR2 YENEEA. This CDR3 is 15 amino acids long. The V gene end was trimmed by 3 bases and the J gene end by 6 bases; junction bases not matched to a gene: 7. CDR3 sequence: CASSFGQGTANEQFF. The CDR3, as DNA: TGTGCCAGCAGCTTTGGACAGGGAACCGCCAATGAGCAGTTCTTC.

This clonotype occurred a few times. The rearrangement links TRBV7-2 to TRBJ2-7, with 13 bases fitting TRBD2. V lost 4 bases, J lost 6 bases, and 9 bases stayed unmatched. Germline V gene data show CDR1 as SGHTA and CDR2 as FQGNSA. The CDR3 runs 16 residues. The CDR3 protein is CASSSQLAGGPGEQYF. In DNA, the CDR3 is TGTGCCAGCAGCTCGCAACTAGCGGGAGGGCCAGGCGAGCAGTACTTC.

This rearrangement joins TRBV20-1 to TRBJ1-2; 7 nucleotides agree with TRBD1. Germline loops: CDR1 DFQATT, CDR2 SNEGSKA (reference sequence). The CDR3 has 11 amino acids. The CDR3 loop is CNPDRALTYTF. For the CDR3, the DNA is TGCAACCCTGACAGGGCTTTAACCTACACCTTC.

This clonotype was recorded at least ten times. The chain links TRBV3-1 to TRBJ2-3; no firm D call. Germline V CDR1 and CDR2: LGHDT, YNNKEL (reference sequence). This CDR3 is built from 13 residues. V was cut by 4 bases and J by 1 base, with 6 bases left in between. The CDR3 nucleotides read TGTGCCAGCAGCCCGCGCGGCACAGATACGCAGTATTTT. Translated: CASSPRGTDTQYF.

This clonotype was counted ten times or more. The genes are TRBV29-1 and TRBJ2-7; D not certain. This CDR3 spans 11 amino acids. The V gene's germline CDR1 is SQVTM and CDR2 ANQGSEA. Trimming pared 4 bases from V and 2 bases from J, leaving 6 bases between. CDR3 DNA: TGCAGCGTTGGGCAGGCCTACGAGCAGTACTTC. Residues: CSVGQAYEQYF.